The clone carrying this T cell receptor (beta chain) has at least ten counts. What it binds is not known. Time point described: patch test 1, 2 weeks after DPC sensitization. Stated treatment: therapeutic diphenylcyclopropenone sensitization with weekly scalp DPC. The authors' total RNA extraction used unfractionated whole blood. The germline V and J ends were trimmed by 6 bases and 5 bases, with 14 bases remaining between them. The CDR3 consists of 14 residues. TCRdb reanalysed the RACE reads using MiXCR and keeps one entry per CDR3 protein. The data hold some 350,000 distinct CDR3 sequences, with under 9% observed a single time. The entry originates in a study of human T cells and chemical hapten exposure. Study-wide context: Across its roughly 23 weeks, the study gave patients weekly diphenylcyclopropenone doses to the scalp. Alopecia areata, totalis or universalis was found in mostly female patients.

Study results and caveats: With regard to DPC sensitization, TCRs above 1 in 1000 frequency did not change.

This receptor was obtained from a woman aged 18-30 years with alopecia areata. Some clones in this sample may be carry-over from other donors' samples. The chain carries TRBV12-3 or TRBV12-4 and TRBJ2-4; perhaps D is TRBD1 or TRBD2 (7 bases each). Source: whole blood, taken in connection with sensitization to the hapten diphenylcyclopropenone (DPC). This CDR3 is CASSPGGGQNIQYF. CDR3 coding DNA: TGTGCCAGCAGCCCAGGGGGGGGGCAAAACATTCAGTACTTC.